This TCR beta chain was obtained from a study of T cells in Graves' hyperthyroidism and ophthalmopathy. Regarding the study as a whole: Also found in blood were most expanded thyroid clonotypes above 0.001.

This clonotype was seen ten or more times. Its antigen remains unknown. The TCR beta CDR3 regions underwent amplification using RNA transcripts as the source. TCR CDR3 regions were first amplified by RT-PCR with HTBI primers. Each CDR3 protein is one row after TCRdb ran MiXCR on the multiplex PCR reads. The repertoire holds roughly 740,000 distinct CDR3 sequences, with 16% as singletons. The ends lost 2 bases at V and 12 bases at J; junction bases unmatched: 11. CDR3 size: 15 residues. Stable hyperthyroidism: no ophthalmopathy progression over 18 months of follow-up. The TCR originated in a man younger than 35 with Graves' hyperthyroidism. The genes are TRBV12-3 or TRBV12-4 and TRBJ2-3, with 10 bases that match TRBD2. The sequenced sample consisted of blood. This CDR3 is CASSLTSGIRVQQYF. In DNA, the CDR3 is TGTGCCAGCAGTTTAACTAGCGGGATTCGAGTACAACAGTATTTT.